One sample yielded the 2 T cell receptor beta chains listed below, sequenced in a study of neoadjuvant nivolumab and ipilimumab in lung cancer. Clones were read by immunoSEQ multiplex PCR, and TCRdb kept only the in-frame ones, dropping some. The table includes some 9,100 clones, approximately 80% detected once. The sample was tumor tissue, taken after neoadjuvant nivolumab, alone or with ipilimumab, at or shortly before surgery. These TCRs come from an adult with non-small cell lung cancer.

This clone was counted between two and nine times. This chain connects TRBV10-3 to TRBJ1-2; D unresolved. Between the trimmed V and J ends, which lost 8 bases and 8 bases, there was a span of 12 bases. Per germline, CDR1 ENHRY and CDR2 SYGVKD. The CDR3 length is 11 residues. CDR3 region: CAIRAAKGYTF. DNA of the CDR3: TGTGCCATCCGGGCGGCTAAGGGCTACACCTTC.

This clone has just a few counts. The CDR3 DNA follows: TGTGCCAGCAGCTTGGGCGGGAGCGTAAACGAGCAGTACTTC. It is translated as CASSLGGSVNEQYF. The chain couples TRBV7-2 to TRBJ2-7, with TRBD2 identical over 7 bases. V gave up 3 bases and J gave up 5 bases; unmatched junction bases: 7. This CDR3 is built from 14 residues. CDR1 and CDR2 from the germline V gene are SGHTA and FQGNSA.